Following are 20 T cell receptor beta chains from one sample sequenced in a study of monozygotic twins with inflammatory bowel disease. TCRdb derives one entry per CDR3 protein from the 5' RACE reads, leaving out DNA. The sample has fewer than 550,000 distinct CDR3 sequences. Sequencing used blood. The receptors stem from a human donor with ulcerative colitis or Crohn's disease, or a healthy co-twin of an affected twin (not recorded which).

The chain couples TRBV9 to TRBJ2-1; with no DNA, the TCRdb D assignment of TRBD2 cannot be verified. CDR1 SGDLS and CDR2 YYNGEE come from the germline V gene. The CDR3 is made up of 19 amino acids. Here the CDR3 reads CASSAGLAGARGSYNEQFF.

The chain links TRBV19 to TRBJ2-1; with no DNA, the TCRdb D assignment of TRBD1 cannot be verified. Germline lookup yields CDR1 LNHDA and CDR2 SQIVND (reference sequence). The CDR3 extends over 11 amino acids. The CDR3 loop is CARTGQGGQFF. The full variable domain, completed using reference TRBV19 and TRBJ2-1, is DGGITQSPKYLFRKEGQNVTLSCEQNLNHDAMYWYRQDPGQGLRLIYYSQIVNDFQKGDIAEGYSVSREKKESFPLTVTSAQKNPTAFYLCARTGQGGQFFGPGTRLTVL.

CDR3 residues: CSVADRGEAFF. The rearrangement joins TRBV29-1 to TRBJ1-1; TCRdb's D call of TRBD1 is untestable without DNA. The CDR3 covers 11 residues. Germline lookup yields CDR1 SQVTM and CDR2 ANQGSEA. The full variable domain, in which reference TRBV29-1 and TRBJ1-1 provide the parts outside the CDR3, is SAVISQKPSRDICQRGTSLTIQCQVDSQVTMMFWYRQQPGQSLTLIATANQGSEATYESGFVIDKFPISRPNLTFSTLTVSNMSPEDSSIYLCSVADRGEAFFGQGTRLTVV.

The chain couples TRBV12-3 or TRBV12-4 to TRBJ2-7; with no DNA, the TCRdb D assignment of TRBD1 cannot be verified. The CDR3 extends over 13 amino acids. The chain's CDR3 is CASRRDSVYEQYF.

This rearrangement joins TRBV25-1 to TRBJ2-3; the TCRdb D gene call, TRBD2, has no DNA to confirm it. From germline, CDR1 is MGHDK and CDR2 SYGVNS. There are 14 residues in the CDR3. CDR3 sequence reads: CASNQRGGTDTQYF.

The CDR3 sequence is CAISDPQGAGLNEQFF. The genes are TRBV10-3 and TRBJ2-1; no DNA is available, so the TRBD1 call from TCRdb remains unchecked. CDR3 length: 16 residues. Germline CDR1 is ENHRY and CDR2 is SYGVKD.

This sequence joins TRBV18 and TRBJ1-5. This CDR3 is built from 14 residues. Germline V gene data show CDR1 as KGHSH and CDR2 as LQKENI. CDR3: CASSPTLGNQPQHF.

The J gene is TRBJ2-5, the V gene TRBV7-6. The CDR3 runs 13 residues. Per germline, CDR1 SGHVS and CDR2 FNYEAQ. The CDR3 sequence is CASSLSGYETQYF.

The chain joins TRBV6-1 to TRBJ2-1; TCRdb's D call, TRBD1, is unchecked because there is no DNA. The CDR3 is 15 residues long. Germline V gene lookup returns CDR1 MNHNS and CDR2 SASEGT. The CDR3 sequence is CASSQRQGAYNEQFF.

This chain uses TRBV4-3 with TRBJ1-6; the D call of TRBD1 rests on TCRdb alone, since no DNA is present to check it. There are 17 residues in the CDR3. Germline V gives CDR1 LGHNA, CDR2 YSLEER. CDR3 loop: CASSHLGPGQGNSPLHF.

The chain couples TRBV28 to TRBJ2-1; TCRdb outputs TRBD1, but without DNA this stays unchecked. This CDR3 comprises 14 residues. Germline V gene data show CDR1 as MDHEN and CDR2 as SYDVKM. This CDR3 reads CASKEETGGRGQFF.

The V gene is TRBV29-1, the J gene TRBJ1-5; TCRdb gives TRBD1 as the D gene, but with no DNA this cannot be confirmed. This CDR3 region has 15 residues. The germline V gene has CDR1 SQVTM and CDR2 ANQGSEA. CDR3: CSVQLGTGGNQPQHF.

The rearrangement joins TRBV7-2 to TRBJ2-5; TCRdb designates TRBD1, a call that cannot be tested without DNA. The CDR3 runs 12 residues. Germline CDR1 is SGHTA and CDR2 is FQGNSA. CDR3 protein: CASSFSSRSQYF.

This chain links TRBV20-1 with TRBJ2-4. There are 13 residues in the CDR3. Germline CDR1 reads DFQATT; CDR2 reads SNEGSKA (reference sequence). The CDR3 here is CSARDIHKNIQYF.

This chain uses TRBV29-1 with TRBJ1-2; TCRdb's D call, TRBD1, is unchecked because there is no DNA. This CDR3 is 15 amino acids long. CDR1 and CDR2 from the germline V gene are SQVTM and ANQGSEA. The chain's CDR3 is CSVDWGQGINYGYTF.

The chain has TRBV11-2 and TRBJ1-2; no DNA is available, so the TRBD1 call from TCRdb remains unchecked. Germline V lookup: CDR1 SGHAT, CDR2 FQNNGV. CDR3 length: 16 amino acids. CDR3 protein: CASSLASTGVLHGYTF.

V is TRBV6-5 and J is TRBJ1-2; as DNA is missing, the TRBD1 call by TCRdb cannot be tested. Germline V gene data show CDR1 as MNHEY and CDR2 as SVGAGI. The CDR3 has 13 residues. The CDR3 sequence: CATRGQGFSGYTF.

This chain uses TRBV4-1 with TRBJ2-4; the D gene TCRdb calls, TRBD1, cannot be checked with no DNA. Germline CDR1 MGHRA, CDR2 YSYEKL. This CDR3 comprises 18 residues. This CDR3 reads CASSQAGSGLVAKNIQYF.

This rearrangement joins TRBV7-9 to TRBJ2-3; there is no DNA to check the TCRdb D call of TRBD2. Germline-derived CDR1 and CDR2 are SEHNR and FQNEAQ (reference sequence). This CDR3 contains 16 residues. CDR3 sequence reads: CASSISGGPRTDTQYF. Together with reference TRBV7-9 and TRBJ2-3, the CDR3 gives the full variable domain: DTGVSQNPRHKITKRGQNVTFRCDPISEHNRLYWYRQTLGQGPEFLTYFQNEAQLEKSRLLSDRFSAERPKGSFSTLEIQRTEQGDSAMYLCASSISGGPRTDTQYFGPGTRLTVL.

The CDR3 is CSAYRQGAHNSPLHF. The V and J genes are TRBV20-1 and TRBJ1-6; TCRdb returns TRBD1, unconfirmable since there is no DNA. Germline V gene sequence: CDR1 DFQATT, CDR2 SNEGSKA (reference sequence). This CDR3 is built from 15 residues.